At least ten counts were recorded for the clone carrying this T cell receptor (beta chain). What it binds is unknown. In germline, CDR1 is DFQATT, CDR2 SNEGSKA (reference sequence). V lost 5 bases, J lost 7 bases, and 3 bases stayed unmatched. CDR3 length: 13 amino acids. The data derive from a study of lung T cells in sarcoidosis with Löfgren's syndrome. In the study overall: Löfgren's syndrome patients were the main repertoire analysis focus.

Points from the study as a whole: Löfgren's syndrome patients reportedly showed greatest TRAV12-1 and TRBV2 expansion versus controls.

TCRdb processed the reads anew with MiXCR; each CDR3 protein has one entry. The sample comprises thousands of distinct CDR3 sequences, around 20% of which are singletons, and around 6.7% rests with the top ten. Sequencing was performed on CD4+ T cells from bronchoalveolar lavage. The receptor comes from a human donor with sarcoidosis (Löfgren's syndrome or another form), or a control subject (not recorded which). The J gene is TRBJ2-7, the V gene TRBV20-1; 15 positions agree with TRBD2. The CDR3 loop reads CSAGLAGGQEQYF. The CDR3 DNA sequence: TGCAGTGCTGGACTAGCGGGAGGGCAGGAGCAGTACTTC.